A selection of T cell receptor beta chains follows, all from one sample in a study of human T cells and chemical hapten exposure. TCRdb re-analysed the RACE reads in MiXCR, keeping a single row per CDR3 protein. Of about 130,000 distinct CDR3 sequences listed, about 9.4% are singletons. Sequences were obtained from whole blood. The source of these receptors is a male donor in good health. Some clones in this sample may be carry-over from other donors' samples. Each CDR3 is given with its conserved first and last residue. The order of the fields is J gene, clone size, V gene, D gene, CDR3 protein, CDR3 DNA. D genes are given only for firm matches. A clone size is listed for some rows: how often the clone was seen (once, few, many), or a class if it is expanded.

j_call: TRBJ1-1
clone_size: -
v_call: TRBV29-1
d_call: -
cdr3_aa: CSVGSMNTEAFF
cdr3_nt: TGCAGCGTCGGAAGCATGAACACTGAAGCTTTCTTT

j_call: TRBJ2-2
clone_size: few
v_call: TRBV3-1
d_call: -
cdr3_aa: CASSPTDTGELFF
cdr3_nt: TGTGCCAGCAGCCCGACGGACACCGGGGAGCTGTTTTTT

j_call: TRBJ1-5
clone_size: many
v_call: TRBV12-5
d_call: -
cdr3_aa: CASGLNPGAKPQHF
cdr3_nt: TGTGCTAGTGGTTTGAATCCGGGGGCGAAGCCCCAGCATTTT

j_call: TRBJ2-7
clone_size: many
v_call: TRBV6-2/TRBV6-3
d_call: TRBD2
cdr3_aa: CASRPGLDYEQYF
cdr3_nt: TGTGCCAGCAGACCGGGACTAGACTACGAGCAGTACTTC

j_call: TRBJ1-2
clone_size: -
v_call: TRBV20-1
d_call: -
cdr3_aa: CSAPPGDRSYGYTF
cdr3_nt: TGCAGTGCCCCTCCGGGGGACCGTTCCTATGGCTACACCTTC

j_call: TRBJ2-1
clone_size: many
v_call: TRBV7-9
d_call: -
cdr3_aa: CASSSAGTNNEQFF
cdr3_nt: TGTGCCAGCAGCTCTGCCGGGACAAACAATGAGCAGTTCTTC

j_call: TRBJ2-1
clone_size: -
v_call: TRBV29-1
d_call: TRBD2
cdr3_aa: CSVETGLAGVGEQFF
cdr3_nt: TGCAGCGTTGAAACGGGACTAGCGGGAGTAGGTGAGCAGTTCTTC

j_call: TRBJ1-6
clone_size: -
v_call: TRBV9
d_call: -
cdr3_aa: CASSNYNSPLHF
cdr3_nt: TGTGCCAGCAGCAATTATAATTCACCCCTCCACTTT

j_call: TRBJ2-7
clone_size: -
v_call: TRBV5-1
d_call: -
cdr3_aa: CASSYLRAHEQYF
cdr3_nt: TGCGCCAGCAGCTACCTCAGGGCACACGAGCAGTACTTC

j_call: TRBJ2-5
clone_size: few
v_call: TRBV6-2/TRBV6-3
d_call: TRBD1
cdr3_aa: CASTVTGRQETQYF
cdr3_nt: TGTGCCAGCACCGTGACAGGGCGCCAAGAGACCCAGTACTTC

j_call: TRBJ2-1
clone_size: many
v_call: TRBV11-2
d_call: TRBD1
cdr3_aa: CASSLGGRGTYNEQFF
cdr3_nt: TGTGCCAGCAGCTTAGGTGGCAGGGGGACCTACAATGAGCAGTTCTTC

j_call: TRBJ2-5
clone_size: -
v_call: TRBV20-1
d_call: TRBD1
cdr3_aa: CSARERTGQETQYF
cdr3_nt: TGCAGTGCTAGAGAAAGGACAGGCCAAGAGACCCAGTACTTC

j_call: TRBJ2-1
clone_size: few
v_call: TRBV5-1
d_call: TRBD1
cdr3_aa: CASSLAKDRAYNEQFF
cdr3_nt: TGCGCCAGCAGCTTGGCCAAGGACAGGGCCTACAATGAGCAGTTCTTC

j_call: TRBJ2-7
clone_size: -
v_call: TRBV6-1
d_call: -
cdr3_aa: CASILAPYEQYF
cdr3_nt: TGTGCCAGCATTCTAGCTCCCTACGAGCAGTACTTC

j_call: TRBJ1-2
clone_size: -
v_call: TRBV10-3
d_call: TRBD1
cdr3_aa: CAISETDREWGYTF
cdr3_nt: TGTGCCATCAGTGAAACCGACAGGGAGTGGGGCTACACCTTC

j_call: TRBJ2-7
clone_size: many
v_call: TRBV13
d_call: -
cdr3_aa: CASSLASSYEQYF
cdr3_nt: TGTGCCAGCTCGCTCGCAAGCTCCTACGAGCAGTACTTC

j_call: TRBJ1-5
clone_size: many
v_call: TRBV6-5
d_call: -
cdr3_aa: CASSAGDKQPQHF
cdr3_nt: TGTGCCAGCAGTGCGGGGGACAAGCAGCCCCAGCATTTT

j_call: TRBJ2-7
clone_size: many
v_call: TRBV20-1
d_call: -
cdr3_aa: CSAESREGYYGEQYF
cdr3_nt: TGCAGTGCTGAGTCGCGTGAGGGCTACTACGGGGAGCAGTACTTC

j_call: TRBJ2-7
clone_size: -
v_call: TRBV6-2/TRBV6-3
d_call: -
cdr3_aa: CASSPLHEQYF
cdr3_nt: TGTGCCAGCAGTCCGCTCCACGAGCAGTACTTC

j_call: TRBJ1-1
clone_size: few
v_call: TRBV12-3/TRBV12-4
d_call: -
cdr3_aa: CASTLRDTEAFF
cdr3_nt: TGTGCCAGCACTCTTAGGGACACTGAAGCTTTCTTT

j_call: TRBJ2-3
clone_size: few
v_call: TRBV30
d_call: -
cdr3_aa: CAWRGDFGFRDTQYF
cdr3_nt: TGTGCCTGGAGGGGGGACTTCGGGTTTAGGGATACGCAGTATTTT

j_call: TRBJ2-3
clone_size: many
v_call: TRBV5-5
d_call: -
cdr3_aa: CASSPEASDTQYF
cdr3_nt: TGTGCCAGCAGCCCTGAGGCCTCAGATACGCAGTATTTT

j_call: TRBJ2-1
clone_size: few
v_call: TRBV7-9
d_call: -
cdr3_aa: CASSQTQGEYNEQFF
cdr3_nt: TGTGCCAGCAGCCAGACACAAGGGGAATACAATGAGCAGTTCTTC

j_call: TRBJ2-5
clone_size: many
v_call: TRBV28
d_call: TRBD1
cdr3_aa: CASSHNPGQGEATQYF
cdr3_nt: TGTGCCAGCAGTCACAACCCCGGACAGGGGGAGGCGACCCAGTACTTC

j_call: TRBJ1-2
clone_size: few
v_call: TRBV5-6
d_call: -
cdr3_aa: CASSLGYGGSPGYTF
cdr3_nt: TGTGCCAGCAGCTTGGGATATGGGGGCTCCCCGGGCTACACCTTC

j_call: TRBJ2-5
clone_size: -
v_call: TRBV21-1
d_call: -
cdr3_aa: CASSPPPDRGGETQYF
cdr3_nt: TGTGCCAGCAGCCCCCCCCCGGACAGGGGCGGAGAGACCCAGTACTTC

j_call: TRBJ2-1
clone_size: few
v_call: TRBV20-1
d_call: -
cdr3_aa: CSARYESSYNEQFF
cdr3_nt: TGCAGTGCTAGATACGAGAGCTCCTACAATGAGCAGTTCTTC

j_call: TRBJ2-3
clone_size: -
v_call: TRBV19
d_call: -
cdr3_aa: CASSLGTLSQDTQYF
cdr3_nt: TGTGCCAGTAGCCTCGGGACACTCTCTCAAGATACGCAGTATTTT

j_call: TRBJ2-7
clone_size: many
v_call: TRBV25-1
d_call: -
cdr3_aa: CASSDRLAGEQYF
cdr3_nt: TGTGCCAGCAGTGATCGACTGGCTGGCGAGCAGTACTTC

j_call: TRBJ2-1
clone_size: -
v_call: TRBV29-1
d_call: TRBD1
cdr3_aa: CSVESGGSYNEQFF
cdr3_nt: TGCAGCGTTGAATCAGGGGGCTCCTACAATGAGCAGTTCTTC